These 12 T cell receptor beta chains were all obtained from the same sample, sequenced in a study of shared clonotypes between healthy human individuals. Assay used: immunoSEQ multiplex PCR; TCRdb lists only in-frame clones, some missing. The table includes over 400,000 clones, 81% detected once. Sequencing input: PBMCs. The origin of the receptors is a woman aged 40 to 50 in good health. Some clones in this sample may be carry-over from other donors' samples.

The J gene is TRBJ2-1, the V gene TRBV6-1, with D perhaps TRBD2 (5 bases). Per germline, CDR1 MNHNS and CDR2 SASEGT. The germline V and J ends were trimmed by 7 bases and 6 bases, with 13 bases remaining between them. The CDR3 has 13 residues. The CDR3: CASMLGGRNEQFF. CDR3 DNA: TGTGCCAGCATGCTTGGAGGTCGCAATGAGCAGTTCTTC.

The chain links TRBV7-9 to TRBJ1-2, with 7 bases matching TRBD1. The CDR3 has 14 residues. J lost 7 bases, V lost 5 bases, and 10 bases had no gene match. Germline assignment: CDR1 SEHNR and CDR2 FQNEAQ (reference sequence). The CDR3 sequence: CASSPTGQRSGYTF. CDR3 in DNA: TGTGCCAGCAGCCCAACGGGACAGCGGTCTGGCTACACCTTC.

This chain links TRBV6-1 with TRBJ2-3, with a possible D match to TRBD2 (5 bases). Trimming cost V 6 bases and J 3 bases, with 10 bases left between them. This CDR3 spans 13 amino acids. Germline V gene data show CDR1 as MNHNS and CDR2 as SASEGT. CDR3 in amino acids: CASRTSGTDTQYF. In nucleotides, the CDR3 is TGTGCCAGCAGGACTTCGGGGACAGATACGCAGTATTTT.

On this clone itself: A far larger clone differs by one base, so this is likely a read error. In DNA form, the CDR3 reads TGTGCCTGGAGTGGTCAGGCGGGAGTTGCCTGCGAGCAGTACTTC. Translation: CAWSGQAGVACEQYF. This rearrangement joins TRBV30 to TRBJ2-7; 7 bases agree with TRBD2. The germline V gene encodes CDR1 GTSNPN and CDR2 SVGIG (reference sequence). This CDR3 is built from 15 residues. The J segment lost 6 bases and the V segment lost 1 base, leaving 12 bases of the junction unmatched.

V is TRBV27 and J is TRBJ1-1; D remains unclear. Germline-derived CDR1 and CDR2 are MNHEY and SMNVEV (reference sequence). This CDR3 has 15 amino acids. V shed 6 bases and J shed 0 bases, with 14 bases lying between them. The CDR3 coding sequence is TGTGCCAGCAGGATAACAATGAACATGAACACTGAAGCTTTCTTT. Amino acid sequence: CASRITMNMNTEAFF.

This chain joins TRBV15 and TRBJ2-3; 7 positions agree with TRBD2. Trimming cost V 0 bases and J 10 bases; bases outside gene matches: 4. In germline, CDR1 is LNHNV, CDR2 YYDKDF (reference sequence). The CDR3 consists of 13 residues. This CDR3 reads CATSRDGRESQYF. The DNA of the CDR3 is TGTGCCACCAGCAGAGATGGGAGGGAGTCGCAGTATTTT.

This clone appeared a single time. This chain joins TRBV28 and TRBJ1-2; no reliable D call. The germline V and J ends were trimmed by 2 bases and 5 bases, with 6 bases remaining between them. This CDR3 is 12 amino acids long. Germline-derived CDR1 and CDR2 are MDHEN and SYDVKM. CDR3 residues: CASSLGQYGYTF. CDR3 nucleotide sequence: TGTGCCAGCAGTTTAGGGCAGTATGGCTACACCTTC.

The chain couples TRBV28 to TRBJ1-2, with a possible D match to TRBD1 (6 bases). Germline assignment: CDR1 MDHEN and CDR2 SYDVKM. V lost 1 base and J 9 bases, leaving 9 bases between the germline ends. CDR3 length: 12 amino acids. CDR3 sequence reads: CASSLSRDSYTF. For the CDR3, the DNA is TGTGCCAGCAGTTTATCCAGGGACAGCTACACCTTC.

The chain carries TRBV2 and TRBJ1-5; no reliable D call. The V end was cut by 3 bases, the J end by 5 bases, with 11 bases between. This CDR3 contains 14 residues. Germline lookup yields CDR1 SNHLY and CDR2 FYNNEI. CDR3 nucleotides: TGTGCCAGCAGTGAGGCAGGCCGATATCAGCCCCAGCATTTT. Protein: CASSEAGRYQPQHF.

This clone was observed a single time. The chain recombines TRBV7-9 with TRBJ2-1, with a tentative D call TRBD2 (6 bases). V gave up 4 bases and J gave up 7 bases, with 11 bases separating them. This CDR3 is 13 amino acids long. CDR1 is SEHNR, CDR2 FQNEAQ, per germline (reference sequence). CDR3 loop: CASSSPRGNEQFF. The CDR3 DNA reads TGTGCCAGCAGCTCGCCCCGGGGGAATGAGCAGTTCTTC. Looking up the rest from reference TRBV7-9 and TRBJ2-1 gives the full variable domain: DTGVSQNPRHKITKRGQNVTFRCDPISEHNRLYWYRQTLGQGPEFLTYFQNEAQLEKSRLLSDRFSAERPKGSFSTLEIQRTEQGDSAMYLCASSSPRGNEQFFGPGTRLTVL.

The V and J genes are TRBV5-4 and TRBJ2-5, with 9 bases identical to TRBD1. Losses at the gene ends were 5 bases for V and 4 bases for J; bases not matched to a gene: 6. The CDR3 loop spans 14 amino acids. The germline gives CDR1 SGHNT, CDR2 YYREEE (reference sequence). In nucleotides, the CDR3 is TGTGCCAGCAGGGGGGACAGGGTTGTAGAGACCCAGTACTTC. Translation gives CASRGDRVVETQYF. Variable domain in full (rest from reference TRBV5-4 and TRBJ2-5): ETGVTQSPTHLIKTRGQQVTLRCSSQSGHNTVSWYQQALGQGPQFIFQYYREEENGRGNFPPRFSGLQFPNYSSELNVNALELDDSALYLCASRGDRVVETQYFGPGTRLLVL.

As for this clone: This likely traces to a read error, being one base from a far larger clone. This chain connects TRBV7-3 to TRBJ2-2; D possibly corresponds to TRBD2 (6 bases). The CDR3 has 14 amino acids. CDR1 SGHTA and CDR2 FQGTGA come from the germline V gene. CDR3 bases: TGTGACAGCAGCCCGGACTACCGTACCGGGGAGCTGTTTTTT. The encoded protein is CDSSPDYRTGELFF.